This T cell receptor beta chain derives from a study of Ad26.COV2.S vaccination and SARS-CoV-2 variants. The wider study: Ad26.COV2.S was injected intramuscularly once or twice, 56 days apart. Study-wide results and limits: Vaccine recipients had higher spike-specific TCR breadth than placebo recipients. Analyses of TCR breadth and depth may have underestimated total T cell responses.

In the case of this clone: Its antigen remains unknown.

Indicated treatment: approximately 18 received Ad26.COV2.S at low or high dose, single or two shots; 5 received placebo; per-sample allocation not given. Repertoires come from day 63 after the first vaccine or placebo injection. This adult donor, from Boston, was 18-55 years old. Profiled with immunoSEQ multiplex PCR; TCRdb holds only in-frame clones, not every one. The data show 300,000 to 350,000 clones, with around 90% seen just once and 4.5% to 7% held by the top ten. V was pared by 10 bases and J by 4 bases, with 16 bases between. CDR1 is MNHEY and CDR2 is SVGAGI in the germline V gene. There are 13 residues in the CDR3.

The TCR originated in a person aged 18 to 65 who received the Ad26.COV2.S COVID-19 vaccine or a placebo. Specimen: peripheral blood, collected in a trial of Ad26.COV2.S vaccine versus placebo. This rearrangement joins TRBV6-5 to TRBJ1-2; TRBD1 is a possible D gene (5 bases). The CDR3, as DNA: TGTGCCACCATTGGTCGGCAGGGCTATGGCTACACCTTC. This sequence encodes CATIGRQGYGYTF.